A single sample is the source of the 23 T cell receptor beta chains below, sequenced in a study of vaccination effects on CD4 cells after COVID-19. Their cognate antigens are unknown. Assay used: immunoSEQ multiplex PCR; TCRdb lists only in-frame clones, some missing. This sample has about 44,000 clones, with just over 75% found just once. CD4+ T cells were isolated after nine to ten days of culture. A positive SARS-CoV-2 PCR test fell between March and December 2020. Each person got two doses of an mRNA SARS-CoV-2 vaccine, BNT162b2 or mRNA-1273. The starting material was CD4+ T cells from PBMCs cultured without peptide, obtained after COVID-19 vaccination. The receptor set was obtained from a human donor who had a prior SARS-CoV-2 infection.

The V gene is TRBV6-1, the J gene TRBJ1-1, with a tentative D call TRBD1 (5 bases). The ends were cut back, 0 bases at V and 1 base at J, with 15 bases in the middle. The V gene's germline CDR1 is MNHNS and CDR2 SASEGT. This CDR3 is built from 17 residues. As DNA, the CDR3 is TGTGCCAGCAGTGAAGCCTGGACCGACAGAGCGAACACTGAAGCTTTCTTT. Its protein product is CASSEAWTDRANTEAFF.

The chain carries TRBV6-2 or TRBV6-3 and TRBJ2-1; unclear D gene. Germline V gene sequence: CDR1 MNHEY, CDR2 SVGEGT. This CDR3 contains 12 residues. V gave up 6 bases and J gave up 9 bases, with 12 bases separating them. The CDR3 is CASSRPTTEQFF. CDR3 in DNA: TGTGCCAGCAGCCGTCCTACTACTGAGCAGTTCTTC.

DNA of the CDR3: TGTGCCAGCAGCTCGTGGCCACGGACGCAGTATTTT. This gives the protein CASSSWPRTQYF. J is TRBJ2-3 and V is TRBV7-8; D is undetermined. V was trimmed by 4 bases and J by 9 bases, leaving 11 bases between them. Per germline, CDR1 SGHVS and CDR2 FQNEAQ. This CDR3 region has 12 residues.

This chain uses TRBV2 with TRBJ2-5; tentatively, D is TRBD1 or TRBD2 (5 bases each). There are 13 residues in the CDR3. Looked up from germline, CDR1 is SNHLY and CDR2 is FYNNEI. V was cut by 1 base and J by 4 bases, with 7 bases left in between. The CDR3 loop reads CASSEGDGETQYF. The CDR3 DNA sequence: TGTGCCAGCAGTGAAGGGGACGGAGAGACCCAGTACTTC.

The chain uses TRBV7-2 and TRBJ2-1; TRBD2 agrees at 8 bases. This CDR3 spans 15 amino acids. The germline V gene has CDR1 SGHTA and CDR2 FQGNSA. V lost 5 bases to trimming and J lost 8 bases; unmatched junction nucleotides: 11. As DNA, the CDR3 is TGTGCCAGCAGCCTACACCCAGCGGGAGTCTATGAGCAGTTCTTC. Translating gives CASSLHPAGVYEQFF.

This chain uses TRBV15 with TRBJ2-2; D is ambiguous. V was trimmed by 5 bases and J by 6 bases, leaving 16 bases between them. The CDR3 covers 15 residues. CDR1 is LNHNV, CDR2 YYDKDF, per germline (reference sequence). The CDR3 DNA sequence: TGTGCCACCAGCTCGCGTCTAGGGCCGGCCGGGGAGCTGTTTTTT. Its protein product is CATSSRLGPAGELFF.

This clone has only a few counts. The rearrangement uses TRBV24-1 and TRBJ2-7, with 9 positions matching TRBD1. This CDR3 has 15 amino acids. CDR1 is KGHDR and CDR2 is SFDVKD in the germline V gene. The J segment lost 5 bases and the V segment lost 9 bases, leaving 13 bases of the junction unmatched. CDR3 nucleotide sequence: TGTGCCACCTTCTCCACAGGACAGGGGCTGCACGAGCAGTACTTC. Residues: CATFSTGQGLHEQYF.

The chain recombines TRBV7-3 with TRBJ2-1; perhaps TRBD1 as D (5 bases). CDR1 SGHTA and CDR2 FQGTGA come from the germline V gene. The CDR3 spans 12 residues. The V gene lost 5 bases and the J gene lost 8 bases, with 10 bases spanning the gap. Here the CDR3 DNA reads TGTGCCAGCAGCCAGGGCGGTCATGAGCAGTTCTTC. It codes for CASSQGGHEQFF.

The V call is TRBV6-2 or TRBV6-3, the J call TRBJ1-2, with D possibly matching TRBD1 (6 bases). Germline V gene data show CDR1 as MNHEY and CDR2 as SVGEGT. Trimming removed 0 bases from V and 4 bases from J, with 12 bases in between. The CDR3 is made up of 15 amino acids. CDR3 sequence reads: CASSYSNGGGYGYTF. Written as DNA, the CDR3 is TGTGCCAGCAGTTACTCGAACGGGGGCGGCTATGGCTACACCTTC.

The J gene is TRBJ2-2, the V gene TRBV7-3; tentative D call: TRBD2 (6 bases). The CDR3 is made up of 14 amino acids. The V end was cut by 10 bases, the J end by 4 bases, with 16 bases between. CDR1 is SGHTA, CDR2 FQGTGA, per germline. The CDR3 is CATQQTSGTGELFF. The CDR3 coding sequence is TGTGCCACGCAGCAGACTAGTGGCACCGGGGAGCTGTTTTTT.

The chain has TRBV5-1 and TRBJ2-2; TRBD2 matches at 7 bases. The CDR3 runs to 16 residues. J was trimmed by 0 bases and V by 4 bases; bases with no gene match: 6. Germline-derived CDR1 and CDR2 are SGHRS and YFSETQ. CDR3 sequence (DNA): TGCGCCAGCAGCAAGTCGGGGGGAGCGAACACCGGGGAGCTGTTTTTT. Amino acids: CASSKSGGANTGELFF. Full variable domain (outside the CDR3, taken from reference TRBV5-1 and TRBJ2-2): KAGVTQTPRYLIKTRGQQVTLSCSPISGHRSVSWYQQTPGQGLQFLFEYFSETQRNKGNFPGRFSGRQFSNSRSEMNVSTLELGDSALYLCASSKSGGANTGELFFGEGSRLTVL.

The V and J genes are TRBV6-5 and TRBJ1-3, with 7 bases aligning to TRBD1. CDR3 length equals 14 residues. Trimming at V came to 9 bases and at J to 3 bases, leaving 8 bases not matched to a gene. Germline lookup yields CDR1 MNHEY and CDR2 SVGAGI. CDR3 sequence (DNA): TGTGCCAGTACTTCCGGGACAGATGGAAACACCATATATTTT. Translating it yields CASTSGTDGNTIYF.

This CDR3 reads CASSSQKAYEQYF. The CDR3 DNA follows: TGTGCCAGTAGTTCACAAAAAGCCTACGAGCAGTACTTC. The gene calls are TRBV19 and TRBJ2-7; D call uncertain. Germline CDR1 LNHDA, CDR2 SQIVND (reference sequence). Trimming took 5 bases from V and 2 from J, leaving 10 bases between them. The CDR3 length is 13 residues. The full variable domain, with the rest looked up from reference TRBV19 and TRBJ2-7, is DGGITQSPKYLFRKEGQNVTLSCEQNLNHDAMYWYRQDPGQGLRLIYYSQIVNDFQKGDIAEGYSVSREKKESFPLTVTSAQKNPTAFYLCASSSQKAYEQYFGPGTRLTVT.

This clone has just a few counts. V usage is TRBV5-1 and J usage is TRBJ1-6; D gene unclear. CDR3 length: 17 amino acids. With 0 bases removed from V and 0 bases from J, the gap between germline ends came to 10 bases. Germline CDR1 and CDR2: SGHRS and YFSETQ. The CDR3 loop is CASSLGHLSSYNSPLHF. The CDR3 DNA is TGCGCCAGCAGCTTGGGACATCTGAGCTCCTATAATTCACCCCTCCACTTT.

The genes are TRBV5-6 and TRBJ1-2; no clear D. CDR1 and CDR2 (germline): SGHDT, YYEEEE. The length of the CDR3 is 16 residues. V dropped 0 bases and J dropped 7 bases, with 19 bases sitting between them. CDR3 sequence reads: CASSLGGFGEGRGYTF. The CDR3 DNA sequence: TGTGCCAGCAGCTTGGGCGGTTTCGGGGAGGGCCGTGGCTACACCTTC.

Only a few counts were recorded for this clone. The genes are TRBV3-1 (or the pseudogene TRBV3-2) and TRBJ2-1; 8 nucleotides agree with TRBD2. Germline CDR1 and CDR2: LGHDT and YNNKEL (reference sequence). The CDR3 contains 16 residues. Trimming removed 4 bases from V and 0 bases from J; junction bases left unmatched: 5. Written as DNA, the CDR3 is TGTGCCAGCAGCCCAACACTAGCGGCCTCCTACAATGAGCAGTTCTTC. This sequence encodes CASSPTLAASYNEQFF.

The chain employs TRBV6-2 or TRBV6-3 and TRBJ2-4; D gene uncertain. Germline V gene sequence: CDR1 MNHEY, CDR2 SVGEGT. Trimming took off 2 bases at V and 0 bases at J, with 8 bases between the two ends. The CDR3 has 15 amino acids. DNA of the CDR3: TGTGCCAGCAGTTACGGTCTCAGAGCCAAAAACATTCAGTACTTC. Translated, it gives CASSYGLRAKNIQYF.

The chain carries TRBV4-1 and TRBJ2-1, with 9 bases fitting TRBD1. This CDR3 contains 17 residues. CDR1 and CDR2 from the germline V gene are MGHRA and YSYEKL. Trimming at V came to 2 bases and at J to 0 bases, leaving 5 bases not matched to a gene. CDR3 protein: CASSQFPTGGSYNEQFF. The CDR3 DNA is TGCGCCAGCAGCCAATTCCCGACAGGGGGCTCCTACAATGAGCAGTTCTTC.

The gene calls are TRBV18 and TRBJ1-1, with D possibly being TRBD1 (5 bases). Germline V gene data show CDR1 as KGHSH and CDR2 as LQKENI. With 2 bases removed from V and 1 base from J, the gap between germline ends came to 14 bases. This CDR3 is 16 amino acids long. Written as DNA, the CDR3 is TGTGCCAGCTCACCATCCTGGGGGGGGACGAACACTGAAGCTTTCTTT. Its translation is CASSPSWGGTNTEAFF. Full variable domain (remainder filled in from reference TRBV18 and TRBJ1-1): NAGVMQNPRHLVRRRGQEARLRCSPMKGHSHVYWYRQLPEEGLKFMVYLQKENIIDESGMPKERFSAEFPKEGPSILRIQQVVRGDSAAYFCASSPSWGGTNTEAFFGQGTRLTVV.

This clone appeared a few times. The rearrangement joins TRBV7-9 to TRBJ2-7, with D hard to call. The germline V gene encodes CDR1 SEHNR and CDR2 FQNEAQ (reference sequence). Trimming took 2 bases from V and 1 from J, leaving 9 bases between them. The CDR3 consists of 14 residues. CDR3 nucleotide sequence: TGTGCCAGCAGCTTACTTTCCGGTTCCTACGAGCAGTACTTC. Amino acids: CASSLLSGSYEQYF.

V usage is TRBV9 and J usage is TRBJ1-3, with TRBD1 as a possible D gene (6 bases). Germline-derived CDR1 and CDR2 are SGDLS and YYNGEE. The CDR3 consists of 16 residues. Trimming removed 2 bases from V and 0 bases from J, with 12 bases in between. The CDR3 loop reads CASSVRGDYSGNTIYF. The DNA of the CDR3 is TGTGCCAGCAGCGTCAGGGGAGACTACTCTGGAAACACCATATATTTT.

V and J are TRBV19 and TRBJ1-5; D unresolved. Between the trimmed V and J ends, which lost 4 bases and 9 bases, there was a span of 13 bases. The germline gives CDR1 LNHDA, CDR2 SQIVND (reference sequence). This CDR3 comprises 13 residues. For the CDR3, the DNA is TGTGCCAGTAGTAGACTGGCCCTCACGCCCCAGCATTTT. Its translation is CASSRLALTPQHF.

The CDR3 DNA reads as TGTGCCAGCAGCCCGAGGGCGGGGTACAAAAACTACGAGCAGTACTTC. As protein: CASSPRAGYKNYEQYF. The rearrangement links TRBV14 to TRBJ2-7; the D gene is possibly TRBD2 (6 bases). Germline-derived CDR1 and CDR2 are SGHDN and FVKESK. The CDR3 sequence is 16 residues long. Trimming left V 4 bases short and J 3 bases short, with 19 bases between.